This passage covers 21 T cell receptor beta chains from one sample sequenced in a study of OX40 agonist ivuxolimab in advanced cancers. Sequencing used immunoSEQ multiplex PCR; TCRdb keeps in-frame clones, though not all of them. This sample has 10,000 to 12,000 clones, with over 60% found just once. The specimen comprised CD4+ or CD8+ T cells sorted from blood, sampled in a trial of the OX40 agonist ivuxolimab. These receptors came from an adult with an advanced solid tumor such as melanoma, head and neck, liver or kidney cancer.

This clone was detected only a few times. The genes are TRBV7-9 and TRBJ2-1; a possible D gene is TRBD2 (7 bases). Trimming took off 1 base at V and 2 bases at J, with 12 bases between the two ends. Per the germline V gene, CDR1 is SEHNR and CDR2 is FQNEAQ (reference sequence). This CDR3 spans 16 amino acids. CDR3 in amino acids: CASSLVVGGPYNEQFF. The CDR3 DNA reads as TGTGCCAGCAGCTTAGTGGTCGGGGGGCCCTACAATGAGCAGTTCTTC.

CDR3 residues: CASSLGGEGKNIQYF. The CDR3 DNA reads TGTGCCAGCAGCTTGGGGGGCGAGGGCAAAAACATTCAGTACTTC. The chain recombines TRBV5-6 with TRBJ2-4, with D possibly called TRBD1 or TRBD2 (5 bases each). The CDR3 has 15 residues. V was trimmed by 0 bases and J by 3 bases, leaving 10 bases between them. Germline assignment: CDR1 SGHDT and CDR2 YYEEEE.

This chain connects TRBV28 to TRBJ2-1; 11 bases are a match to TRBD2. The J segment lost 5 bases and the V segment lost 7 bases, leaving 4 bases of the junction unmatched. The CDR3 extends over 14 amino acids. CDR1 MDHEN and CDR2 SYDVKM come from the germline V gene. This chain's CDR3 is CASIPGLADNEQFF. In DNA form, the CDR3 reads TGTGCCAGCATCCCGGGACTAGCGGACAATGAGCAGTTCTTC.

The chain links TRBV10-3 to TRBJ2-1, with 8 nucleotides matching TRBD2. CDR3 length equals 13 residues. Trimming at V came to 6 bases and at J to 3 bases, leaving 1 base not matched to a gene. CDR1 is ENHRY, CDR2 SYGVKD, per germline. CDR3 bases: TGTGCCATCAGGGGGACTAGCTACAATGAGCAGTTCTTC. It codes for CAIRGTSYNEQFF.

The genes are TRBV7-9 and TRBJ2-1; 7 nucleotides align to TRBD2. V was clipped by 5 bases and J by 8 bases; unmatched bases: 12. The CDR3 is 15 amino acids. The germline V gene encodes CDR1 SEHNR and CDR2 FQNEAQ (reference sequence). The DNA for the CDR3 is TGTGCCAGCAGCGAATCGGGGAGCGGGACCTATGAGCAGTTCTTC. Its translation: CASSESGSGTYEQFF.

This clone appeared a few times. The rearrangement joins TRBV27 to TRBJ1-1; no clear D. The CDR3 runs to 14 residues. From germline, CDR1 is MNHEY and CDR2 SMNVEV (reference sequence). Trimming took off 1 base at V and 5 bases at J, with 11 bases between the two ends. The CDR3 is CASSLWWGDTEAFF. The CDR3 bases are TGTGCCAGCAGTTTATGGTGGGGAGATACTGAAGCTTTCTTT.

This clone was observed once. The chain couples TRBV30 to TRBJ2-7; 8 bases are a match to TRBD1. Germline CDR1 is GTSNPN and CDR2 is SVGIG (reference sequence). V was clipped by 3 bases and J by 2 bases; unmatched bases: 9. CDR3 size: 15 residues. CDR3: CAWRGTGGSTYEQYF. The CDR3 DNA sequence: TGTGCCTGGAGGGGTACAGGGGGTTCAACCTACGAGCAGTACTTC.

This chain connects TRBV4-3 to TRBJ2-7; maybe TRBD2 (5 bases). The germline gives CDR1 LGHNA, CDR2 YSLEER. This CDR3 is 16 amino acids long. Trimming stripped 4 bases from V and 0 bases from J, with 16 bases between. The chain's CDR3 is CASSPRPGGSSYEQYF. The CDR3 DNA sequence: TGCGCCAGCAGCCCGCGGCCTGGTGGGAGCTCCTACGAGCAGTACTTC.

The chain links TRBV5-1 to TRBJ2-3; TRBD2 agrees at 8 bases. The CDR3 consists of 16 residues. Germline CDR1 SGHRS, CDR2 YFSETQ. Trimming took 1 base from V and 4 from J; bases not matched to a gene: 8. CDR3: CASSLTSGLAADTQYF. CDR3 bases: TGCGCCAGCAGCTTGACCTCTGGACTAGCAGCAGATACGCAGTATTTT.

V is TRBV4-1 and J is TRBJ2-3; no definite D call. Looked up from germline, CDR1 is MGHRA and CDR2 is YSYEKL. The CDR3 contains 14 residues. V lost 1 base, J lost 3 bases, and 8 bases lay in between. The CDR3 sequence: CASSQATKTDTQYF. The CDR3 DNA reads TGCGCCAGCAGCCAAGCAACTAAGACAGATACGCAGTATTTT.

The rearrangement links TRBV29-1 to TRBJ2-1; 8 bases align to TRBD2. The germline V gene has CDR1 SQVTM and CDR2 ANQGSEA. V dropped 6 bases and J dropped 0; count of bases not matched to a gene: 7. The CDR3 contains 15 residues. CDR3 sequence: CSVPSGLLSYNEQFF. CDR3 DNA sequence: TGCAGCGTGCCTAGCGGGCTCCTCTCCTACAATGAGCAGTTCTTC.

The chain uses TRBV30 and TRBJ2-7; 9 bases line up with TRBD1. The V gene end was trimmed by 4 bases and the J gene end by 5 bases; junction bases not matched to a gene: 9. CDR1 is GTSNPN and CDR2 is SVGIG in the germline V gene (reference sequence). This CDR3 spans 14 amino acids. The CDR3, as DNA: TGTGCCTGGAACGCCGGGACAGGGTACCACGAGCAGTACTTC. Translation gives CAWNAGTGYHEQYF. Variable domain in full (rest from reference TRBV30 and TRBJ2-7): SQTIHQWPATLVQPVGSPLSLECTVEGTSNPNLYWYRQAAGRGLQLLFYSVGIGQISSEVPQNLSASRPQDRQFILSSKKLLLSDSGFYLCAWNAGTGYHEQYFGPGTRLTVT.

This clone was recorded only once. This chain uses TRBV7-9 with TRBJ1-4; 8 bases map to TRBD1. Looked up from germline, CDR1 is SEHNR and CDR2 is FQNEAQ (reference sequence). The CDR3 totals 16 residues. Trimming cost V 5 bases and J 6 bases; bases outside gene matches: 11. In nucleotides, the CDR3 is TGTGCCAGCAGCCAAGGAGACAGGGGAGGTGATGAAAAACTGTTTTTT. Amino acids: CASSQGDRGGDEKLFF.

The rearrangement links TRBV28 to TRBJ2-7, with TRBD1 as a possible D gene (5 bases). Trimming took off 11 bases at V and 0 bases at J, with 17 bases between the two ends. CDR1 MDHEN and CDR2 SYDVKM come from the germline V gene. CDR3 length: 14 residues. The CDR3 nucleotides read TGTGCCGTCGACGGACACCCCTTCTCCTACGAGCAGTACTTC. Amino acids: CAVDGHPFSYEQYF.

The chain combines TRBV2 with TRBJ2-1, with TRBD2 as a possible D gene (6 bases). The germline CDR1 and CDR2 sequences are SNHLY and FYNNEI. Trimming left V 9 bases short and J 4 bases short, with 10 bases between. This CDR3 is built from 12 residues. The CDR3 protein is CASRGGYNEQFF. CDR3 nucleotide sequence: TGTGCCAGTCGAGGAGGGTACAATGAGCAGTTCTTC. The whole variable domain, remainder taken from reference TRBV2 and TRBJ2-1, is EPEVTQTPSHQVTQMGQEVILRCVPISNHLYFYWYRQILGQKVEFLVSFYNNEISEKSEIFDDQFSVERPDGSNFTLKIRSTKLEDSAMYFCASRGGYNEQFFGPGTRLTVL.

The chain recombines TRBV11-3 with TRBJ2-7; D is perhaps TRBD1 or TRBD2 (5 bases each). Germline lookup yields CDR1 SGHNT and CDR2 YENEEA. Trimming cost V 1 base and J 2 bases, with 12 bases left between them. This CDR3 spans 15 amino acids. CDR3 nucleotide sequence: TGTGCCAGCAGCTTAGGTGTCGGGACGGCCTACGAGCAGTACTTC. Protein sequence: CASSLGVGTAYEQYF. Complete variable domain (other parts from reference TRBV11-3 and TRBJ2-7): EAGVVQSPRYKIIEKKQPVAFWCNPISGHNTLYWYLQNLGQGPELLIRYENEEAVDDSQLPKDRFSAERLKGVDSTLKIQPAELGDSAVYLCASSLGVGTAYEQYFGPGTRLTVT.

The V call is TRBV19, the J call TRBJ2-1, with TRBD2 as a possible D gene (6 bases). The CDR3 extends over 13 amino acids. The V gene lost 3 bases and the J gene lost 7 bases, with 10 bases spanning the gap. Germline V lookup: CDR1 LNHDA, CDR2 SQIVND (reference sequence). In nucleotides, the CDR3 is TGTGCCAGTAGTATCGGAGGGAGGAATGAGCAGTTCTTC. Translated, it gives CASSIGGRNEQFF.

J is TRBJ2-7 and V is TRBV15; 9 bases fit TRBD1. Germline lookup yields CDR1 LNHNV and CDR2 YYDKDF (reference sequence). V shed 8 bases and J 5 bases; nucleotides not matched to a gene: 10. The CDR3 is 14 amino acids. CDR3 sequence (DNA): TGTGCCACCCAGAGGGGACAGGGTATCGACGAGCAGTACTTC. Amino acids: CATQRGQGIDEQYF.

The rearrangement uses TRBV27 and TRBJ1-1, with D tentatively TRBD1 (5 bases). V gave up 8 bases and J gave up 4 bases, with 26 bases separating them. The CDR3 consists of 17 residues. Germline-derived CDR1 and CDR2 are MNHEY and SMNVEV (reference sequence). The CDR3 is CASGHFPGREGFTEAFF. In nucleotides, the CDR3 is TGTGCCAGCGGTCACTTTCCCGGCAGGGAGGGCTTCACTGAAGCTTTCTTT.

The rearrangement uses TRBV4-2 and TRBJ1-1; the match to TRBD1 covers 7 bases. V lost 2 bases, J lost 0 bases, and 6 bases stayed unmatched. The CDR3 contains 16 residues. Germline loops: CDR1 LGHNA, CDR2 YNFKEQ. The CDR3 sequence: CASSQPTDRVNTEAFF. CDR3 DNA sequence: TGTGCCAGCAGCCAACCCACCGACAGGGTGAACACTGAAGCTTTCTTT.

The chain has TRBV13 and TRBJ2-2; 10 positions match TRBD2. This CDR3 contains 15 residues. J was trimmed by 6 bases and V by 5 bases; bases with no gene match: 6. Germline V CDR1 and CDR2: PRHDT, FYEKMQ (reference sequence). In nucleotides, the CDR3 is TGTGCCAGCAGCACCGGGACTAGCGCTTCCGGGGAGCTGTTTTTT. Protein: CASSTGTSASGELFF.